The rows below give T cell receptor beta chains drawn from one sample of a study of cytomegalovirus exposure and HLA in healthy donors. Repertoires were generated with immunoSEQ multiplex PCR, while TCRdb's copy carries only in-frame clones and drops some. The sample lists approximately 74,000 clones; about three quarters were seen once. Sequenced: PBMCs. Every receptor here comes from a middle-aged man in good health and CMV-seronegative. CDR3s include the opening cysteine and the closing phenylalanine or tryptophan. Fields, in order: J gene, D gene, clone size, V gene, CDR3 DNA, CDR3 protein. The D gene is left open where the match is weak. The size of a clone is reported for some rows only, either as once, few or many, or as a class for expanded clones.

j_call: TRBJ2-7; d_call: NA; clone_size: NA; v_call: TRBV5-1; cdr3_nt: TGCGCCAGCAGCCCAGCGGCTAGCCCGACGGGCGAGCAGTACTTC; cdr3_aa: CASSPAASPTGEQYF
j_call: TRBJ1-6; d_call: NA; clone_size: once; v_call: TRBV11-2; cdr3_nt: TGTGCCAGCAGCTTAGTAACCGGGACTTGGCATTCACCCCTCCACTTT; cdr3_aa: CASSLVTGTWHSPLHF
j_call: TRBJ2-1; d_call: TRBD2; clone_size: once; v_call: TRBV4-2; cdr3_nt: TGTGCCAGCAGCCAACAACTAGCGGTCAATGAGCAGTTCTTC; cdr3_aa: CASSQQLAVNEQFF
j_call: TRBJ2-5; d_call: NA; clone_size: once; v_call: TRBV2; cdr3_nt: TGTGCCAGCAGTTACAGGGTGTTGGAGACCCAGTACTTC; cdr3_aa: CASSYRVLETQYF
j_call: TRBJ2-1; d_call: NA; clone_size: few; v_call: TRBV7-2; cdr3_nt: TGTGCCAGCAGCTTAGAACTAGCCCTCAATGAGCAGTTCTTC; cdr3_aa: CASSLELALNEQFF
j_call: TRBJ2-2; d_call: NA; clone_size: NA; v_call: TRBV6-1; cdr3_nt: TGTGCCTCCCCCGGGGCGAACACCGGGGAGCTGTTTTTT; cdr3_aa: CASPGANTGELFF
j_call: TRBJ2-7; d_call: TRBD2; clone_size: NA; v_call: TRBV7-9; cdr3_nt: TGTGCCAGCAGCCCAAATTTGGGAGGGGCGCAGTACTTC; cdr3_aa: CASSPNLGGAQYF
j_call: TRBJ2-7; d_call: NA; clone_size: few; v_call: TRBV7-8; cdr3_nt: TGTGCCAGCAGTTGGGACACTGGGGAGCAGTACTTC; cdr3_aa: CASSWDTGEQYF
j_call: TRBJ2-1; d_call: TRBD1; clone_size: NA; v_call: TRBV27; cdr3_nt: TGTGCCAGCAGTTCACCCGGGACAGGGGGCCGCGGAGAGCAGTTCTTC; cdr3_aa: CASSSPGTGGRGEQFF
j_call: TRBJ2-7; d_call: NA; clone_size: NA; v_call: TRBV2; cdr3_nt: TGTGCCAGCAGTGAACCGTACTGGACAGCCTTC; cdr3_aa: CASSEPYWTAF
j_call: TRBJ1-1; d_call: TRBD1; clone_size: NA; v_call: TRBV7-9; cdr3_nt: TGTGCCAGCAGCTTAGGACGGGAGAGGGGGCTCACTAAGAACACTGAAGCTTTCTTT; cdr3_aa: CASSLGRERGLTKNTEAFF
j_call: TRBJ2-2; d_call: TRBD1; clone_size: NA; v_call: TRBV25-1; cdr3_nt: TGTGCCAGCATTGGACAGGGGAAGAACACCGGGGAGCTGTTTTTT; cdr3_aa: CASIGQGKNTGELFF